This TCR beta chain was identified in a study of beta chain features in type 1 diabetes. The CDR3 spans 14 residues. CDR1 is SGHRS, CDR2 YFSETQ, per germline. The trim removed 7 bases at V and 4 bases at J, leaving 8 bases unmatched. This clone showed up just a few times. Its matching antigen is unknown. Study-wide results and caveats: Moderate yet significant TCRB CDR3 shortening was seen in Type 1 diabetes patients in all four CD4+ subsets.

The whole isolated RNA underwent reverse transcription, so sequencing captured expressed TCRB transcripts. Assay: immunoSEQ multiplex PCR; the TCRdb copy retains only in-frame clones and omits some. The sample yields roughly 15,000 clones, about 70% seen once. The sequence came from a man aged 30 to 39 with type 1 diabetes. The specimen was stem cell memory CD4+ T cells from blood. The V call is TRBV5-1, the J call TRBJ2-3, with TRBD2 matching over 8 bases. For the CDR3, the DNA is TGCGCCAGCGGACTAGCCTTACCCGCAGATACGCAGTATTTT. It codes for CASGLALPADTQYF.